This T cell receptor beta chain derives from a study of PD-1 blockade in mismatch repair-deficient tumors. Study-wide context: All were previously treated, progressing patients with about 12 mismatch repair-deficient cancer types. Notes on the study in general: After pembrolizumab, tumor-resident clones rose rapidly, then generally contracted before radiologic responses.

Sequencing was performed with immunoSEQ multiplex PCR; in TCRdb, only in-frame clones are kept and a portion is missing. The sample has around 30,000 clones; 75% to 90% are singletons. This CDR3 region has 11 residues. The germline CDR1 and CDR2 sequences are MNHNS and SASEGT. V was trimmed by 9 bases and J by 6 bases, leaving 11 bases between them. All patients were mismatch repair deficient, assessed by either PCR or immunohistochemistry. The TCR-sequenced patients were a few responders to pembrolizumab. Of note for this clone: Its specificity is unknown.

The sample consisted of PBMCs, taken roughly 6 weeks after starting pembrolizumab. The chain joins TRBV6-1 to TRBJ1-2; unclear D gene. This receptor was taken from an adult with mismatch repair-deficient cancer. CDR3: CASWGGDGYTF. CDR3 nucleotides: TGTGCCAGTTGGGGAGGAGATGGCTACACCTTC.